This is a list of T cell receptor beta chains from one sample in a study of OX40 agonist ivuxolimab in advanced cancers. Generated by immunoSEQ multiplex PCR, the TCRdb table keeps only in-frame clones and is missing some. The sample yields under 90,000 clones, roughly 91% seen once. This sample comprised CD4+ or CD8+ T cells sorted from blood, obtained in a trial of the OX40 agonist ivuxolimab. The receptors here all came from an adult with an advanced solid tumor such as melanoma, head and neck, liver or kidney cancer. Each CDR3 is given with its conserved first and last residue. Each record gives: V gene, D gene, J gene, CDR3 protein. D genes are given only for firm matches.

v_call: TRBV5-4
d_call: .
j_call: TRBJ1-3
cdr3_aa: CASSLASAGRSGNTIYF

v_call: TRBV5-5
d_call: .
j_call: TRBJ1-4
cdr3_aa: CASSLLPNNEKLFF

v_call: TRBV6-6
d_call: .
j_call: TRBJ2-1
cdr3_aa: CASKTRSYNEQFF

v_call: TRBV5-1
d_call: TRBD1
j_call: TRBJ1-1
cdr3_aa: CASSSDRGDTEAFF

v_call: TRBV30
d_call: .
j_call: TRBJ2-7
cdr3_aa: CAWRIMGGGYEQYF

v_call: TRBV28
d_call: .
j_call: TRBJ1-1
cdr3_aa: CASSPGSLFEAFF

v_call: TRBV5-4
d_call: .
j_call: TRBJ2-1
cdr3_aa: CASSSDLAPGREQFF

v_call: TRBV5-1
d_call: TRBD2
j_call: .
cdr3_aa: CASSLELAVDEQYF

v_call: TRBV10-3
d_call: .
j_call: TRBJ1-5
cdr3_aa: CAIKGQSNQPQHF

v_call: TRBV30
d_call: .
j_call: TRBJ1-4
cdr3_aa: CAWSPGLQGEKLFF

v_call: TRBV5-1
d_call: .
j_call: TRBJ2-1
cdr3_aa: CASSNGGPGTEQFF

v_call: TRBV7-2
d_call: .
j_call: TRBJ2-2
cdr3_aa: CASSFAGDPGAGELFF

v_call: TRBV6-6
d_call: TRBD1
j_call: TRBJ1-6
cdr3_aa: CASRTGVTASPLHF

v_call: TRBV11-2
d_call: .
j_call: TRBJ1-2
cdr3_aa: CASSLRTVYGYTF